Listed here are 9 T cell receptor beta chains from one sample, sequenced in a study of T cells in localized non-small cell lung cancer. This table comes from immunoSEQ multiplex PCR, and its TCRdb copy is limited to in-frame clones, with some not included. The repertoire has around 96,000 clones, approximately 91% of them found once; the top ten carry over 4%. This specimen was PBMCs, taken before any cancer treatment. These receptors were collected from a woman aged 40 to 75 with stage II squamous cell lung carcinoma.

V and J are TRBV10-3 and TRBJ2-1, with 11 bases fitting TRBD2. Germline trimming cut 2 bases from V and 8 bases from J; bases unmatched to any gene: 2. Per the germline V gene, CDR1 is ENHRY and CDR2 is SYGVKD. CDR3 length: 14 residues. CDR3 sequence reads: CAISEGLAGDEQFF. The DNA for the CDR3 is TGTGCCATCAGTGAGGGACTAGCGGGCGATGAGCAGTTCTTC.

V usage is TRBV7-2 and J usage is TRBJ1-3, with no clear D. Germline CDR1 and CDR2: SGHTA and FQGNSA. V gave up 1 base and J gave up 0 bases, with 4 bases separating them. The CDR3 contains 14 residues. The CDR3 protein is CASSLGSSGNTIYF. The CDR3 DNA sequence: TGTGCCAGCAGCTTAGGCAGCTCTGGAAACACCATATATTTT.

The CDR3 region is CASSLAQGPGTEAFF. Written as DNA, the CDR3 is TGTGCCAGCAGCTTAGCCCAGGGGCCGGGCACTGAAGCTTTCTTT. The chain is built from TRBV7-9 and TRBJ1-1, with D possibly being TRBD1 (6 bases). Germline CDR1 SEHNR, CDR2 FQNEAQ (reference sequence). The CDR3 extends over 15 amino acids. Trimming removed 0 bases at V and 4 bases at J, with 12 bases between.

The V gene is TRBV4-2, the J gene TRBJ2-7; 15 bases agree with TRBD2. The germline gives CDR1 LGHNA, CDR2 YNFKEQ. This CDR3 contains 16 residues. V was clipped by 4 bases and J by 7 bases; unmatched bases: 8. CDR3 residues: CASSPGLAGGQGEQYF. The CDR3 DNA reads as TGTGCCAGCAGCCCGGGACTAGCGGGAGGCCAGGGGGAGCAGTACTTC.

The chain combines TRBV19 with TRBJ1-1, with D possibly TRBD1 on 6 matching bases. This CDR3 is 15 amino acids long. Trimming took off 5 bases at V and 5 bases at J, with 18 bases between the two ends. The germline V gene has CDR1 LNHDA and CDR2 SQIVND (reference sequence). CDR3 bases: TGTGCCAGTAGTTTTCCCAGGGGTGGAAGGACTGAAGCTTTCTTT. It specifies CASSFPRGGRTEAFF.

In nucleotides, the CDR3 is TGTGCCAGCAGCCTAGGGAGGCGACTAGCGGGAGGAGCCAAAAACATTCAGTACTTC. Protein: CASSLGRRLAGGAKNIQYF. The genes are TRBV11-2 and TRBJ2-4; 13 positions match TRBD2. Germline V gene lookup returns CDR1 SGHAT and CDR2 FQNNGV. With V trimmed by 5 bases and J by 0 bases, 10 bases remained unmatched. The length of the CDR3 is 19 residues.

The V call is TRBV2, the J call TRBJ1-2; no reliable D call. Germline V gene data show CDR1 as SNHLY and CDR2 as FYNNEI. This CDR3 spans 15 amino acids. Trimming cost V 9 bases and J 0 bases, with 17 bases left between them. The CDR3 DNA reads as TGTGCCAGTTTACCTCACGGGGTAACTAACTATGGCTACACCTTC. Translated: CASLPHGVTNYGYTF. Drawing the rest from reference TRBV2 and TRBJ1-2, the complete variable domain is EPEVTQTPSHQVTQMGQEVILRCVPISNHLYFYWYRQILGQKVEFLVSFYNNEISEKSEIFDDQFSVERPDGSNFTLKIRSTKLEDSAMYFCASLPHGVTNYGYTFGSGTRLTVV.

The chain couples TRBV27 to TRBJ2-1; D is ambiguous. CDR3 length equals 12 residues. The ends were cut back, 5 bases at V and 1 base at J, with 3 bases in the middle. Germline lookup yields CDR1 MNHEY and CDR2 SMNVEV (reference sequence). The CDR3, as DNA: TGTGCCAGCAGTGCGTCCTACAATGAGCAGTTCTTC. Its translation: CASSASYNEQFF.

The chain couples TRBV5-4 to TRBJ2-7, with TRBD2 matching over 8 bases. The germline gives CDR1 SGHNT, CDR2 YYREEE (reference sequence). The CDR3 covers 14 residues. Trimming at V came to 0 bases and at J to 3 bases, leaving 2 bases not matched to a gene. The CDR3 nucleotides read TGTGCCAGCAGCTTGGCGGGGGGGAACTACGAGCAGTACTTC. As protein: CASSLAGGNYEQYF.